This entry lists 11 T cell receptor beta chains sequenced from one sample in a study of T cells in Graves' hyperthyroidism and ophthalmopathy. Researchers amplified the TCR beta CDR3 regions from RNA transcripts. First-round RT-PCR of the TCR CDR3 relied on the HTBI primer set. TCRdb independently ran MiXCR on the multiplex PCR reads; one entry per CDR3 protein. The sample yields over 300,000 distinct CDR3 sequences, approximately 15% seen once. Source material: blood. These receptors were collected from a woman aged 60-75 years with Graves' hyperthyroidism.

This clonotype was picked up one time. The junction does not match germline at one end; this may be a read error. The rearrangement uses TRBV24-1 and TRBJ1-5; D gene ambiguous. The germline V gene has CDR1 KGHDR and CDR2 SFDVKD. The CDR3 totals 13 residues. CDR3 DNA: TGTGCCGCCAGTGATAATATGAATCAGCCCCAGCATTTT. Protein product: CAASDNMNQPQHF.

This chain joins TRBV2 and TRBJ2-3; D gene uncertain. CDR1 SNHLY and CDR2 FYNNEI come from the germline V gene. The V end was cut by 2 bases, the J end by 1 base, with 10 bases between. The CDR3 runs to 15 residues. The CDR3 DNA follows: TGTGCCAGCAGTGAAATGCTATCTGGCACAGATACGCAGTATTTT. Residues: CASSEMLSGTDTQYF.

This clonotype was counted at least ten times. The V call is TRBV18, the J call TRBJ2-1; 10 bases line up with TRBD2. This CDR3 region has 17 residues. CDR1 is KGHSH, CDR2 LQKENI, per germline. With 1 base clipped from V and 1 base from J, the junction kept 4 bases outside the gene matches. CDR3 DNA sequence: TGTGCCAGCTCACCACAAAGCGGGAGGGCTTCCTACAATGAGCAGTTCTTC. The encoded protein is CASSPQSGRASYNEQFF.

This clonotype was counted ten times or more. V and J are TRBV6-1 and TRBJ2-7, with 12 bases matching TRBD2. The CDR3 sequence is 16 residues long. Unmatched junction bases numbered 9, after V lost 6 bases and J lost 3 bases. CDR1 MNHNS and CDR2 SASEGT come from the germline V gene. The chain's CDR3 is CASRQTSGRSLYEQYF. Here the CDR3 DNA reads TGTGCCAGCAGGCAAACTAGCGGGAGGTCCCTCTACGAGCAGTACTTC.

This clonotype was seen repeatedly, ten times or more. The chain joins TRBV3-1 to TRBJ2-7; 11 nucleotides line up with TRBD2. CDR1 and CDR2 (germline): LGHDT, YNNKEL (reference sequence). The CDR3 contains 15 residues. V shed 4 bases, J shed 1 base, and the junction held 3 bases outside the gene matches. The CDR3 loop is CASSPWTSGSYEQYF. The CDR3 coding sequence is TGTGCCAGCAGCCCCTGGACTAGCGGGTCCTACGAGCAGTACTTC.

The table lists this clonotype with many counts. V and J are TRBV7-9 and TRBJ2-5; D perhaps matches TRBD2 (6 bases). CDR1 is SEHNR and CDR2 is FQNEAQ in the germline V gene (reference sequence). The CDR3 runs to 15 residues. V dropped 0 bases and J dropped 5 bases, with 13 bases sitting between them. The CDR3 loop reads CASSLAPSESETQYF. CDR3 DNA sequence: TGTGCCAGCAGCTTAGCGCCTAGCGAGTCGGAGACCCAGTACTTC. The whole variable domain, filled in from reference TRBV7-9 and TRBJ2-5, reads DTGVSQNPRHKITKRGQNVTFRCDPISEHNRLYWYRQTLGQGPEFLTYFQNEAQLEKSRLLSDRFSAERPKGSFSTLEIQRTEQGDSAMYLCASSLAPSESETQYFGPGTRLLVL.

Concerning this clonotype: It may be a read error: a sequence one base away is much more abundant. The chain is built from TRBV7-2 and TRBJ2-7, with 7 bases fitting TRBD1. This CDR3 contains 14 residues. Germline loops: CDR1 SGHTA, CDR2 FQGNSA. V shed 5 bases and J 2 bases; nucleotides not matched to a gene: 6. The CDR3: CASSLDRFAYEQYF. The DNA for the CDR3 is TGTGCCAGCAGCCTGGACAGGTTCGCCTACGAGCAGTACTTC.

This clonotype was counted ten times or more. The CDR3 sequence: CASSDGDRAYEQYF. For the CDR3, the DNA is TGTGCCAGCAGTGATGGGGACAGGGCCTACGAGCAGTACTTC. The chain uses TRBV6-1 and TRBJ2-7; 9 bases are a match to TRBD1. V dropped 3 bases and J dropped 2; count of bases not matched to a gene: 2. Germline values: CDR1 MNHNS, CDR2 SASEGT. This CDR3 is built from 14 residues.

This clonotype has a handful of counts. The V call is TRBV19, the J call TRBJ2-2; 9 bases match TRBD1. This CDR3 region has 14 residues. Per germline, CDR1 LNHDA and CDR2 SQIVND (reference sequence). Trimming at V came to 4 bases and at J to 6 bases, leaving 3 bases not matched to a gene. CDR3 loop: CASSRQGGSGELFF. CDR3 nucleotides: TGTGCCAGTAGTAGACAGGGGGGCTCCGGGGAGCTGTTTTTT.

Many counts were recorded for this clonotype. The V gene is TRBV11-2, the J gene TRBJ2-7; D not certain. CDR1 SGHAT and CDR2 FQNNGV come from the germline V gene. The CDR3 is 16 residues long. V was cut by 6 bases and J by 0 bases, with 18 bases left in between. The CDR3 DNA follows: TGTGCCAGCAGTTCTTCCGACAAAAAGGGCTCCTACGAGCAGTACTTC. Translating it yields CASSSSDKKGSYEQYF.

This clonotype was seen repeatedly, ten times or more. The V gene is TRBV18, the J gene TRBJ2-1; weak D call: TRBD1 (6 bases). The CDR3 runs to 15 residues. CDR1 is KGHSH and CDR2 is LQKENI in the germline V gene. V lost 4 bases and J 7 bases, leaving 17 bases between the germline ends. The CDR3 DNA sequence: TGTGCCAGCTCACTAGCAATGGGCAGGGGTAATGAGCAGTTCTTC. Protein product: CASSLAMGRGNEQFF.